A selection of T cell receptor beta chains follows, all from one sample in a study of blood T cell repertoires in COVID-19. Generated by immunoSEQ multiplex PCR, the TCRdb table keeps only in-frame clones and is missing some. The data show some 90,000 clones, approximately 86% seen once. Source material: peripheral blood. All receptors come from an elderly man with active or convalescent COVID-19. Both conserved end residues are part of each CDR3. The order of the fields is J gene, clone size, CDR3 length, D gene, V gene, CDR3 DNA, CDR3 protein. D genes are given only for firm matches. Size values are once, few and many counts, or a class for expanded clones, and some rows have none.

>TRBJ1-4|once|14|TRBD1|TRBV2
TGTGCCAGCAGGGCCGGGACAGCTAATGAAAAACTGTTTTTT
CASRAGTANEKLFF
>TRBJ1-5|NA|16|NA|TRBV13
TGTGCCAGCAGCTTAGGCCTGGGGCAGTACAATCAGCCCCAGCATTTT
CASSLGLGQYNQPQHF
>TRBJ2-7|NA|20|NA|TRBV9
TGTGCCAGCAGCGTAGGTCCAGGCCCAAGGGAAACCCGGGCGGGGCCCGAGCAGTACTTC
CASSVGPGPRETRAGPEQYF
>TRBJ2-2|once|14|NA|TRBV11-2
TGTGCCAGCAGCTTACCATCGAGAACCGGGGAGCTGTTTTTT
CASSLPSRTGELFF
>TRBJ1-4|once|15|NA|TRBV11-2
TGTGCCAGCAGCCTTAGTGATGGGAGTAATGAAAAACTGTTTTTT
CASSLSDGSNEKLFF
>TRBJ2-3|NA|19|TRBD1|TRBV7-8
TGTGCCAGCAGCTTAGCAGGGGGCCCAGGTAGGCTGAGCACAGATACGCAGTATTTT
CASSLAGGPGRLSTDTQYF
>TRBJ2-1|NA|17|TRBD2|TRBV4-2
TGTGCCAGCAGCCAAGCGCCAGCGGGGGGATCCTACAATGAGCAGTTCTTC
CASSQAPAGGSYNEQFF
>TRBJ2-3|NA|11|NA|TRBV18
TGTGCCAGCTCATTCATGGATACGCAGTATTTT
CASSFMDTQYF
>TRBJ1-2|NA|13|NA|TRBV27
TGTGCCAGCAGTCCGACGGAGAGCTATGGCTACACCTTC
CASSPTESYGYTF
>TRBJ1-4|NA|15|NA|TRBV4-3
TGCGCCAGCAGCCCCCGCGGGGGGGGCAGGGAAAAACTGTTTTTT
CASSPRGGGREKLFF
>TRBJ2-7|NA|13|TRBD1|TRBV11-3
TGTGCCAGCAGCCACGGGACAGGGTATGAGCAGTACTTC
CASSHGTGYEQYF
>TRBJ2-7|NA|16|TRBD1|TRBV5-1
TGCGCCAGCAGCTTGGCCGGGGGACAGGGGTTCTACGAGCAGTACTTC
CASSLAGGQGFYEQYF
>TRBJ2-3|once|15|NA|TRBV5-4
TGTGCCAGCAGCCGGGATGACGGTAGCACAGATACGCAGTATTTT
CASSRDDGSTDTQYF
>TRBJ2-3|NA|14|TRBD1|TRBV5-1
TGCGCCAGCAGCGGAAGACAGGGGTCCGATACGCAGTATTTT
CASSGRQGSDTQYF
>TRBJ2-7|NA|13|NA|TRBV6-5
TGTGCCAGCAGTAGGGGCACCCTAGACGAGCAGTACTTC
CASSRGTLDEQYF
>TRBJ1-2|NA|15|TRBD1|TRBV5-4
TGTGCCAGCCGGACGACAGGGGGTTGGCTAGAGGGCTACACCTTC
CASRTTGGWLEGYTF
>TRBJ2-7|NA|11|NA|TRBV3-1/TRBV3-2
TGTGCCAGCAGCTACTCCTACGAGCAGTACTTC
CASSYSYEQYF
>TRBJ1-2|NA|14|NA|TRBV7-8
TGTGCCAGCAGCTTATCCACAGACCTCTATGGCTACACCTTC
CASSLSTDLYGYTF
>TRBJ1-4|NA|13|TRBD1|TRBV6-2/TRBV6-3
TGTGCCAGCAGTACTATTACAGGGGGAAAACTGTTTTTT
CASSTITGGKLFF
>TRBJ2-1|NA|15|TRBD1|TRBV7-9
TGTGCCAGCAGCTTAGTTAGGACAGGGTTGGGTGAGCAGTTCTTC
CASSLVRTGLGEQFF
>TRBJ1-1|NA|13|NA|TRBV6-5
TGTGCCAGCAGTCGGACAGTGAACACTGAAGCTTTCTTT
CASSRTVNTEAFF
>TRBJ2-2|NA|20|TRBD1|TRBV24-1
TGTGCCACCAGTGATTCAACCCCCGGGACAGGGAAAAGGCGAACCGGGGAGCTGTTTTTT
CATSDSTPGTGKRRTGELFF
>TRBJ2-1|NA|15|TRBD2|TRBV19
TGTGCCAGTAGTAGGGGCGGGAGTGGGTACAATGAGCAGTTCTTC
CASSRGGSGYNEQFF
>TRBJ2-7|once|14|TRBD1|TRBV19
TGTGCCAGTCAGGACAGGCCCCCGTTCTACGAGCAGTACTTC
CASQDRPPFYEQYF
>TRBJ2-1|NA|16|TRBD2|TRBV9
TGTGCCAGCAGCGCAAAGACTAGCGGGAGTTATAATGAGCAGTTCTTC
CASSAKTSGSYNEQFF
>TRBJ1-1|NA|15|NA|TRBV5-1
TGCGCCAGCAGCGGATTACAGGGTTTGAACACTGAAGCTTTCTTT
CASSGLQGLNTEAFF
>TRBJ2-7|NA|18|TRBD2|TRBV3-1/TRBV3-2
TGTGCCAGCAGCCAGGATGGACTAGCGGGAGGATCAACCTACGAGCAGTACTTC
CASSQDGLAGGSTYEQYF
>TRBJ2-1|NA|14|TRBD2|TRBV10-3
TGTGCCATCAGTGAGGGACTAGCGGTCAATGAGCAGTTCTTC
CAISEGLAVNEQFF
>TRBJ1-1|NA|14|NA|TRBV18
TGTGCCAGCTCATCAGATGAGGATTCGCCTGAAGCTTTCTTT
CASSSDEDSPEAFF
>TRBJ2-1|NA|12|NA|TRBV11-2
TGTGCCAGCAGCCTTAGTAGCAATGAGCAGTTCTTC
CASSLSSNEQFF
>TRBJ1-1|NA|14|NA|TRBV5-6
TGTGCCAGCAGCTGGACAGCCTGGGGCACTGAAGCTTTCTTT
CASSWTAWGTEAFF
>TRBJ2-1|NA|16|TRBD2|TRBV19
TGTGCCAGTAGCCCACCCAGCGGGAGGGCTAGGAATGAGCAGTTCTTC
CASSPPSGRARNEQFF
>TRBJ2-7|NA|16|NA|TRBV6-5
TGTGCCAGCAGTTACTCTATCCGGACTAACAATTACGAGCAGTACTTC
CASSYSIRTNNYEQYF
>TRBJ2-1|NA|15|TRBD1|TRBV7-8
TGTGCCAGCAGTCTTGGACAGGGTGGAGGGGATGAGCAGTTCTTC
CASSLGQGGGDEQFF
>TRBJ2-2|NA|13|NA|TRBV9
TGTGCCAGCAGCGGACAGCCGACCGGGGAGCTGTTTTTT
CASSGQPTGELFF
>TRBJ2-3|NA|15|NA|TRBV5-1
TGCGCCAGCAGCGTTCCCCGGACAGACACAGATACGCAGTATTTT
CASSVPRTDTDTQYF
>TRBJ2-2|few|14|NA|TRBV5-4
TGTGCCAGCAGCCTGCAGGGTGCCGCCGGGGAGCTGTTTTTT
CASSLQGAAGELFF
>TRBJ1-2|NA|12|NA|TRBV7-9
TGTGCCAGCAGTCCAGGAAACTATGGCTACACCTTC
CASSPGNYGYTF
>TRBJ1-1|NA|15|NA|TRBV5-8
TGTGCCAGCAGCGGTGACAGCGTATCGAACACTGAAGCTTTCTTT
CASSGDSVSNTEAFF
>TRBJ2-1|NA|15|NA|TRBV3-1/TRBV3-2
TGTGCCAGCAGCCGCTCTTTGGGAGACTACAATGAGCAGTTCTTC
CASSRSLGDYNEQFF
>TRBJ2-5|NA|17|TRBD2|TRBV6-1
TGTGCCAGCAGTGAAAGGAAGCTCGGGGGGTACCAAGAGACCCAGTACTTC
CASSERKLGGYQETQYF
>TRBJ1-1|NA|13|NA|TRBV5-4
TGTGCCAGCAGCCCGGACAAGAACACTGAAGCTTTCTTT
CASSPDKNTEAFF
>TRBJ2-7|NA|16|TRBD1|TRBV5-1
TGCGCCAACGACAGGGTTGGGGCAGGGGAACACTACGAGCAGTACTTC
CANDRVGAGEHYEQYF
>TRBJ1-2|NA|15|NA|TRBV7-9
TGTGCCAGCAGCAATTCTCCCGGGATCAACTATGGCTACACCTTC
CASSNSPGINYGYTF
>TRBJ1-2|NA|18|NA|TRBV2
TGTGCCAGCAGGGCTCAGGGCGTTCGAGCAAAAGGTGACTATGGCTACACCTTC
CASRAQGVRAKGDYGYTF
>TRBJ1-5|NA|15|TRBD1|TRBV11-2
TGTGCCAGCAGCCCCCAGGACAGGGTCGATCAGCCCCAGCATTTT
CASSPQDRVDQPQHF
>TRBJ2-1|NA|13|TRBD1|TRBV6-4
TGTGCCAGCAATAAGACAGGGTACAATGAGCAGTTCTTC
CASNKTGYNEQFF
>TRBJ1-5|NA|18|TRBD1|TRBV19
TGTGCCAGTAGTATAGATGGGGTGTACAGGGGCTCCAATCAGCCCCAGCATTTT
CASSIDGVYRGSNQPQHF
>TRBJ2-3|NA|13|NA|TRBV12-5
TGTGCTAGCCTAAGTTCGGGGACAGATACGCAGTATTTT
CASLSSGTDTQYF